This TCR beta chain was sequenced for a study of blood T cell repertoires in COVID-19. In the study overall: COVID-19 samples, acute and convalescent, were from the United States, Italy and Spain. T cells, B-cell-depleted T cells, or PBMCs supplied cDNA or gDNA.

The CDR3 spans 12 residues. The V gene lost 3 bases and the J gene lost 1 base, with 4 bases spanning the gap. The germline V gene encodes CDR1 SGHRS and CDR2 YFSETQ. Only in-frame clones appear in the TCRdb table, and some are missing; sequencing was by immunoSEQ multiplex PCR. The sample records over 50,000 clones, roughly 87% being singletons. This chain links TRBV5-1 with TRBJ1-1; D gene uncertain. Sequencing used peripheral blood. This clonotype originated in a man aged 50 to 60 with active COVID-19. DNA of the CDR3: TGCGCCAGCAGCTCGTGGAACACTGAAGCTTTCTTT. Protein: CASSSWNTEAFF.